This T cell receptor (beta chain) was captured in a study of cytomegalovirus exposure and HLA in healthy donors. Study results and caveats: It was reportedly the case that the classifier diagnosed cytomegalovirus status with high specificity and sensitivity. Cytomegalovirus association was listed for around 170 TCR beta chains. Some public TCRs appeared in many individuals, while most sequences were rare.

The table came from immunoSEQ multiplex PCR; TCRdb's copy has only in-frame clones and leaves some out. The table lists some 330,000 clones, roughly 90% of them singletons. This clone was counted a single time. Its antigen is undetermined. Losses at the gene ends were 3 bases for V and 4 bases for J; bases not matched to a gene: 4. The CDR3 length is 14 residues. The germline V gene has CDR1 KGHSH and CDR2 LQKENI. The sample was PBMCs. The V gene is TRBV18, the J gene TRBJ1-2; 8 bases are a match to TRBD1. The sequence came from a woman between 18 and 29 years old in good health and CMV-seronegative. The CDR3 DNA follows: TGTGCCAGCTCACCTCCCGGGACAGGCTATGGCTACACCTTC. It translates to CASSPPGTGYGYTF. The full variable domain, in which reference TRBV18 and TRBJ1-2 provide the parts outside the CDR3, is NAGVMQNPRHLVRRRGQEARLRCSPMKGHSHVYWYRQLPEEGLKFMVYLQKENIIDESGMPKERFSAEFPKEGPSILRIQQVVRGDSAAYFCASSPPGTGYGYTFGSGTRLTVV.